This T cell receptor beta chain stems from a study of tumor-infiltrating lymphocytes in primary liver carcinoma. CDR3 length: 15 amino acids. The V and J ends lost 9 bases and 0 bases, in that order; junction bases with no gene match: 9. For this clonotype: A much larger clone is a single base away; this may be a read error.

Researchers drew blood RNA from unsorted whole blood and extracted germline DNA as well. Donors were untreated and chronically infected with HBV. Making TCR beta cDNA involved approximately 480 ng total RNA and a constant-region primer. Library construction for TCR beta comprised three nested multiplex PCR rounds performed with slightly modified ARM-PCR. Investigators reported that the first two PCR rounds, at roughly 11 cycles each, used TRBV1-TRBV30 forward primers with a C-beta reverse primer. TCRdb redid the calling of the multiplex PCR reads with MiXCR, one entry per CDR3 protein. The sample carries about 310,000 distinct CDR3 sequences, 65% recorded once.

The TCR originated in a man aged 40-49 years with primary liver carcinoma and hepatitis B virus infection. Sequencing was carried out using peripheral blood. V usage is TRBV12-3 or TRBV12-4 and J usage is TRBJ1-1; TRBD1 matches at 8 bases. The CDR3, as DNA: TGTGCCAGAAGCGGACGACAGGGGTTGAACACTGAAGCTTTCTTT. This encodes CARSGRQGLNTEAFF.